This T cell receptor (beta chain) was documented in a study of graft-versus-host responses after intestinal transplantation (dated by TCRdb to the early 2020s). Background for the entire study: The transplants that recipients received were multivisceral, liver-intestinal, or isolated intestinal. After intestinal transplantation, graft-versus-host and host-versus-graft alloreactive T cell clones were followed in the graft, circulation and bone marrow using bulk TCR-beta CDR3 sequencing. Anti-thymocyte globulin induction was given to all recipients, followed by maintenance tacrolimus and steroids for around three years. The cohort enrolled 20 to 30 intestinal transplant recipients including one retransplant, and 3 patients lacking pretransplant specimens were excluded. Donor T cell macrochimerism was defined as a peak of at least 4% donor T cells among recipient peripheral blood mononuclear cells. To identify alloreactive clones, pre-transplant mixed lymphocyte reaction products were sequenced and then compared with unstimulated pre-transplant donor and recipient T cells. Rather than going through the commercial service, samples from a few later patients were sequenced in-house on an Illumina MiSeq and processed with MiXCR. General study outcomes and caveats: Early after transplant, declines in HvG clones were associated with peak levels of circulating GvH clones. GvH clones were detected in recipient bone marrow, and some of these GvH clones were observed earlier in ileal mucosa or blood, consistent with an intestinal mucosal origin. The conclusions were limited by the relatively low number and heterogeneity of the intestinal transplant patients. In patients with donor T cell macrochimerism, the allografts had high GvH to HvG T cell clonal ratios.

Details on this clone: No antigen is known for it. Base quality data are lacking; no much larger clone is found one base away.

This specimen's time point label, per the study, means: cells obtained before transplantation from donor or recipient. CD3+CD4+ and CD3+CD8+ populations were FACS-sorted from unstimulated pre-transplant donor and recipient cells taken from spleen or lymph nodes. CDR1 and CDR2, looked up from the germline V gene, are SGHAT and FQNNGV. The CDR3 holds 15 amino acids from the cysteine to the phenylalanine. Only the CDR3 portion is preserved as DNA: 45 bases, with reading frame beginning at the first base. V is clipped by 2 bases and J by 4 bases, and the sequence between their germline boundaries is 11 bases long. Libraries were constructed by the immunoSEQ multiplex PCR assay. For most patients, genomic DNA was isolated with the Qiagen DNeasy Blood and Tissue Kit and shipped frozen to Adaptive Biotechnologies for TCR sequencing. For most patients, high-throughput TCR-beta CDR3 sequencing of genomic DNA was performed by Adaptive Biotechnologies. On the study's bioinformatics: Adaptive's ImmunoSEQ software was the source of the TCR sequencing data for 18 patients, while a few other patients were processed with MiXCR and VDJtools. To correct CD4 versus CD8 sorting errors, sequences present in both subsets at a frequency ratio below 5:1 were removed. CDR3 nucleotide sequences shared between donor and recipient were removed because the origin of such sequences could not be assigned. At least 2-fold expansion over unstimulated cells and a minimum CFSE-low frequency of 0.002% (template counts) or 0.001% (read counts) were required for clones to be classified as alloreactive. A clone was considered mappable if detected in the sequenced pre-transplant spleen, lymph node, or MLR CFSE-low populations of the donor or recipient. Cumulative frequency of alloreactive clones was calculated as a percentage of all sequences weighted by copy number. Not all clones reach the TCRdb copy of this immuneACCESS table, which keeps in-frame sequences only. Checked studies attribute under half of the gap to unresolved V genes and leave the rest unexplained. Clone size and V and J calls were adopted from that table, with D and trimming inferred from the DNA. The sample table contains 110,000 to 150,000 clones; only one count was recorded for about nine tenths of them. Clones ranked in the top ten supply 0.15% to 0.2% of the sample.

In this chain, TRBV11-2 is recombined with TRBJ2-2; the D segment could be TRBD2, given 5 matching bases. The sequence was collected from a human donor who received an intestinal transplant. The sequencing here drew on unstimulated CD4+ T cells sorted from spleen or lymph node cells, taken before intestinal transplant. The sequenced DNA: TGTGCCAGCAGCTTATGGAGGCAGATCACCGGGGAGCTGTTTTTT. Its product reads: CASSLWRQITGELFF.